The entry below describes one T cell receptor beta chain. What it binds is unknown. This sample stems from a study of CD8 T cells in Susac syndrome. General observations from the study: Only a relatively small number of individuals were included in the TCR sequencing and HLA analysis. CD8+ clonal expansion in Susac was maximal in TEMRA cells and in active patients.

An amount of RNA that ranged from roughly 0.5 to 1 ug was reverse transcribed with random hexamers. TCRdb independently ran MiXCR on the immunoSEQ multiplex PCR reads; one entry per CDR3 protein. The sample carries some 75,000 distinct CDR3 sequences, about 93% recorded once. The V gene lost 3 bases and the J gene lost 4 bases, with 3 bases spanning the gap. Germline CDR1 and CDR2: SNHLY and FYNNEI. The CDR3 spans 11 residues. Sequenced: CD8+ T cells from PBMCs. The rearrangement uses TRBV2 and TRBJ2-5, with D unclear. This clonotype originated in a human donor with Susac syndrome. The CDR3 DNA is TGTGCCAGCAGTGACCGAGAGACCCAGTACTTC. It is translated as CASSDRETQYF.